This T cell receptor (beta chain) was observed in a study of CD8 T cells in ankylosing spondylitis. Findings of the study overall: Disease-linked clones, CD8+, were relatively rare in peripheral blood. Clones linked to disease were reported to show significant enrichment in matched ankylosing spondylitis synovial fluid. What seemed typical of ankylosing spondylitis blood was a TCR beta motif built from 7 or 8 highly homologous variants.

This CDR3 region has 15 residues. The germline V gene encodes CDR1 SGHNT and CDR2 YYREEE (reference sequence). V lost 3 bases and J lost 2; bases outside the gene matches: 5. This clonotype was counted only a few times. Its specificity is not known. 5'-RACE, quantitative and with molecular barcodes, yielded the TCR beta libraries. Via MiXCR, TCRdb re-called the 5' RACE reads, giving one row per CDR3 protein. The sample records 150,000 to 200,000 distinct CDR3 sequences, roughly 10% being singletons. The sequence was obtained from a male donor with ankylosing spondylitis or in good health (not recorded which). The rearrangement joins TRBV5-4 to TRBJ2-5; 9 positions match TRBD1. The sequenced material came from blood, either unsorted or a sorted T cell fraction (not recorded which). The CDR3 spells CASSSLGTGQETQYF. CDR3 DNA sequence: TGTGCCAGCAGCTCCCTCGGGACAGGGCAAGAGACCCAGTACTTC.